This T cell receptor (beta chain) was observed in a study of vaccination effects on CD4 cells after COVID-19. The wider study: In the ViraFEST assay, antigen-specific CD4+ clonotypes were identified by expansion after peptide-pool stimulation. For each well, a few million PBMC were cultured with 8 to 10 IU/ml IL-2 and 9.5 to 10 ug/ml peptides.

This table comes from immunoSEQ multiplex PCR, and its TCRdb copy is limited to in-frame clones, with some not included. The repertoire holds about 47,000 clones, with roughly three quarters as singletons. Between days 10 and 11 of culture, CD4+ T cells were separated out. This individual contracted SARS-CoV-2 between March and December 2020, as verified by PCR. Half-medium exchanges with IL-2 medium took place on days 3 and 7. CDR3 length: 15 residues. From germline, CDR1 is SGHTA and CDR2 FQGNSA. The ends were cut back, 0 bases at V and 4 bases at J, with 12 bases in the middle. Regarding this clone: What it recognizes is unknown.

The sequence was obtained from a human donor who had a prior SARS-CoV-2 infection. This chain joins TRBV7-2 and TRBJ1-1; D ambiguous. The sequencing used CD4+ T cells from PBMCs cultured without peptide, collected before COVID-19 vaccination. The CDR3 region has the DNA TGTGCCAGCAGCTTAGCTCACACGGCCGGCACTGAAGCTTTCTTT. The encoded protein is CASSLAHTAGTEAFF.